These 20 T cell receptor beta chains came from one sample sequenced in a study of cytomegalovirus exposure and HLA in healthy donors. PCR employed 60 Vbeta and 13 Jbeta primers. TCRdb's table, derived via immunoSEQ multiplex PCR, lists solely in-frame clones and lacks some. This listing includes approximately 110,000 clones. Specimen: PBMCs. Source of these receptors: a man in his fifties or sixties in good health and CMV-seronegative.

With respect to this clone: A read error may produce the germline difference seen at one junction end. This sequence joins TRBV4-1 and TRBJ2-1, with D possibly being TRBD1 (5 bases). From germline, CDR1 is MGHRA and CDR2 YSYEKL. The CDR3 spans 17 residues. The CDR3 protein is CASSQDPGQGVYDEQFF. CDR3 sequence (DNA): TGCGCCAGCAGCCAAGACCCCGGGCAGGGCGTCTACGATGAGCAGTTCTTC.

This chain uses TRBV7-3 with TRBJ2-7; unclear D gene. The CDR3 has 15 residues. Per the germline V gene, CDR1 is SGHTA and CDR2 is FQGTGA. Trimming removed 5 bases from V and 2 bases from J, with 16 bases in between. DNA for the CDR3: TGTGCCAGCAGCCCTGACTCGGGTCCACCCTACGAGCAGTACTTC. Translated, it gives CASSPDSGPPYEQYF.

The J gene is TRBJ1-1, the V gene TRBV5-4; D is possibly TRBD1 (5 bases). Germline CDR1 and CDR2: SGHNT and YYREEE (reference sequence). V was shortened by 4 bases and J by 0 bases, with 10 bases between the two germline ends. The CDR3 contains 14 residues. CDR3 nucleotides: TGTGCCAGCAGCCCCGGGGGGATGAACACTGAAGCTTTCTTT. This sequence encodes CASSPGGMNTEAFF. Supplemented by reference TRBV5-4 and TRBJ1-1, the full variable domain reads ETGVTQSPTHLIKTRGQQVTLRCSSQSGHNTVSWYQQALGQGPQFIFQYYREEENGRGNFPPRFSGLQFPNYSSELNVNALELDDSALYLCASSPGGMNTEAFFGQGTRLTVV.

The chain carries TRBV7-2 and TRBJ1-6, with a weak D call TRBD1 (6 bases). Per germline, CDR1 SGHTA and CDR2 FQGNSA. V was pared by 2 bases and J by 8 bases, with 13 bases between. The CDR3 sequence is 15 residues long. The CDR3 region is CASSLTGHRDSPLHF. CDR3 sequence (DNA): TGTGCCAGCAGCTTAACAGGGCACAGGGATTCACCCCTCCACTTT.

The genes are TRBV18 and TRBJ1-6; TRBD1 aligns across 11 bases. There are 16 residues in the CDR3. Germline CDR1 reads KGHSH; CDR2 reads LQKENI. V lost 3 bases, J lost 9 bases, and 7 bases stayed unmatched. The chain's CDR3 is CASSPLDRGLGSPLHF. The CDR3 DNA reads TGTGCCAGCTCACCCCTGGACAGGGGGCTAGGTTCACCCCTCCACTTT.

The rearrangement links TRBV19 to TRBJ1-5; D perhaps matches TRBD1 (6 bases). CDR3 length: 14 amino acids. The V gene's germline CDR1 is LNHDA and CDR2 SQIVND (reference sequence). The V end lost 6 bases, the J end lost 2 bases, and 11 bases lay between the germline ends. The DNA of the CDR3 is TGTGCCAGTAGCCCAGGGGATCGCAATCAGCCCCAGCATTTT. Encoded protein: CASSPGDRNQPQHF. Based on the CDR3 plus reference TRBV19 and TRBJ1-5, the full variable domain is DGGITQSPKYLFRKEGQNVTLSCEQNLNHDAMYWYRQDPGQGLRLIYYSQIVNDFQKGDIAEGYSVSREKKESFPLTVTSAQKNPTAFYLCASSPGDRNQPQHFGDGTRLSIL.

J is TRBJ1-3 and V is TRBV6-6, with a tentative D call TRBD1 (5 bases). The ends were cut back, 6 bases at V and 4 bases at J, with 19 bases in the middle. The germline V gene has CDR1 MNHNY and CDR2 SVGAGI (reference sequence). This CDR3 contains 16 residues. This chain's CDR3 is CASRRDSSLGGNTIYF. The CDR3 nucleotides are TGTGCCAGCAGAAGGGACTCATCGTTGGGCGGAAACACCATATATTTT.

The chain recombines TRBV5-1 with TRBJ2-7, with 8 nucleotides matching TRBD1. Looked up from germline, CDR1 is SGHRS and CDR2 is YFSETQ. The CDR3 runs to 15 residues. V gave up 2 bases and J gave up 4 bases; unmatched junction bases: 8. CDR3 DNA sequence: TGCGCCAGCAGCTTAGGACAGGGAGTTGGATACGAGCAGTACTTC. This sequence encodes CASSLGQGVGYEQYF.

Comment on this clone: Other nucleotide sequences in the sample specify the same CDR3. V usage is TRBV7-9 and J usage is TRBJ1-5, with D unclear. This CDR3 is 12 amino acids long. Trimming cost V 6 bases and J 7 bases, with 10 bases left between them. Per germline, CDR1 SEHNR and CDR2 FQNEAQ (reference sequence). CDR3 region: CASSYSGQPQHF. The CDR3 DNA follows: TGTGCCAGCAGTTACTCAGGCCAGCCCCAGCATTTT.

The rearrangement uses TRBV9 and TRBJ2-7; tentative D call: TRBD1 (6 bases). CDR1 and CDR2 (germline): SGDLS, YYNGEE. Trimming removed 3 bases at V and 6 bases at J, with 10 bases between. The length of the CDR3 is 12 residues. For the CDR3, the DNA is TGTGCCAGCAGCGGCAGGGGAGTCGAGCAGTACTTC. Translation gives CASSGRGVEQYF.

The chain uses TRBV7-2 and TRBJ1-4; no definite D call. CDR3 length: 15 residues. Trimming stripped 5 bases from V and 4 bases from J, with 14 bases between. Germline V gives CDR1 SGHTA, CDR2 FQGNSA. The CDR3: CASSLGVGDNEKLFF. The DNA of the CDR3 is TGTGCCAGCAGCCTCGGGGTGGGTGATAATGAAAAACTGTTTTTT.

J is TRBJ1-2 and V is TRBV6-5; 9 nucleotides line up with TRBD1. The V and J ends lost 6 bases and 0 bases, in that order; junction bases with no gene match: 5. Per germline, CDR1 MNHEY and CDR2 SVGAGI. This CDR3 has 15 amino acids. The CDR3 DNA sequence: TGTGCCAGCAGAGGACAGGGGTATGCTAACTATGGCTACACCTTC. Translated: CASRGQGYANYGYTF.

This chain uses TRBV30 with TRBJ1-1, with TRBD1 matching 8 bases. Germline lookup yields CDR1 GTSNPN and CDR2 SVGIG (reference sequence). The CDR3 is 13 residues long. V shed 2 bases and J 7 bases; nucleotides not matched to a gene: 6. CDR3 loop: CAWSTDREGEAFF. CDR3 DNA: TGTGCCTGGAGTACGGACAGGGAAGGTGAAGCTTTCTTT.

J is TRBJ1-2 and V is TRBV2; TRBD1 matches at 8 bases. Germline CDR1 reads SNHLY; CDR2 reads FYNNEI. V lost 2 bases to trimming and J lost 4 bases; unmatched junction nucleotides: 6. The CDR3 loop spans 15 amino acids. CDR3 in amino acids: CASSEQGQAIYGYTF. Here the CDR3 DNA reads TGTGCCAGCAGTGAACAGGGACAGGCAATCTATGGCTACACCTTC.

The chain is built from TRBV4-2 and TRBJ1-5; D is unclear. There are 15 residues in the CDR3. Trimming took off 0 bases at V and 9 bases at J, with 15 bases between the two ends. CDR1 is LGHNA, CDR2 YNFKEQ, per germline. The CDR3 nucleotides are TGTGCCAGCAGCCAAGATAATACGGTTGTGGTGCCCCAGCATTTT. Encoded protein: CASSQDNTVVVPQHF.

This chain links TRBV7-2 with TRBJ1-2, with D tentatively TRBD1 (5 bases). Trimming took 1 base from V and 4 from J, leaving 10 bases between them. The CDR3 contains 14 residues. Per germline, CDR1 SGHTA and CDR2 FQGNSA. The CDR3 is CASSLVVRVYGYTF. CDR3 in DNA: TGTGCCAGCAGCTTAGTAGTCAGGGTCTATGGCTACACCTTC.

The chain recombines TRBV5-4 with TRBJ2-1; 12 nucleotides align to TRBD2. Trimming removed 5 bases from V and 7 bases from J; junction bases left unmatched: 7. CDR1 is SGHNT, CDR2 YYREEE, per germline (reference sequence). The CDR3 runs to 15 residues. The CDR3 DNA follows: TGTGCCAGCAGTTCTAGCGGGGGGGCGGGGAATGAGCAGTTCTTC. Protein sequence: CASSSSGGAGNEQFF.

The CDR3 coding sequence is TGTGCCAGCAGTAGACAGGGGTCCTACGAGCAGTACTTC. Translation gives CASSRQGSYEQYF. The chain uses TRBV6-5 and TRBJ2-7, with 8 positions matching TRBD1. V was pared by 5 bases and J by 1 base, with 1 base of the junction left unmatched. This CDR3 spans 13 amino acids. Per germline, CDR1 MNHEY and CDR2 SVGAGI.

The chain carries TRBV6-5 and TRBJ2-7; TRBD2 is a possible D gene (6 bases). The CDR3 extends over 13 amino acids. The germline V gene has CDR1 MNHEY and CDR2 SVGAGI. Trimming pared 6 bases from V and 5 bases from J, leaving 14 bases between. CDR3 in DNA: TGTGCCAGCAGCCCCGGGACTGCCAACGAGCAGTACTTC. This translates into CASSPGTANEQYF.

The V call is TRBV11-3, the J call TRBJ2-5; tentatively, D is TRBD2 (5 bases). Trimming left V 1 base short and J 3 bases short, with 15 bases between. Germline CDR1 is SGHNT and CDR2 is YENEEA. This CDR3 spans 16 amino acids. This CDR3 is CASSLGRGITEETQYF. The CDR3 DNA sequence: TGTGCCAGCAGCTTAGGTCGAGGGATCACCGAAGAGACCCAGTACTTC.